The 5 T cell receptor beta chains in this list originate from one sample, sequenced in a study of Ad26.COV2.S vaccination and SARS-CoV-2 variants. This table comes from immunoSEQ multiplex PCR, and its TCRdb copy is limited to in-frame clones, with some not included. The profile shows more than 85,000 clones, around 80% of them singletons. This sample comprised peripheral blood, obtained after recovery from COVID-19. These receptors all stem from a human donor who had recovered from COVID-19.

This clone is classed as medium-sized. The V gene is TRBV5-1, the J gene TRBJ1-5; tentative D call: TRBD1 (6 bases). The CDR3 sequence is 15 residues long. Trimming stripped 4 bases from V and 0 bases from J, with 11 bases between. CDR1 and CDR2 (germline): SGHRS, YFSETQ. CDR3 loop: CASSLRGGSNQPQHF. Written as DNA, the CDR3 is TGCGCCAGCAGCCTCAGGGGAGGTAGCAATCAGCCCCAGCATTTT.

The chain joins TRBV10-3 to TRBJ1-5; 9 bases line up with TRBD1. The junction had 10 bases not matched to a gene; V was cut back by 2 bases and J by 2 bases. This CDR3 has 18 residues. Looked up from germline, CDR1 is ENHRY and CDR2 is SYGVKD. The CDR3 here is CAISETKPGQGGNQPQHF. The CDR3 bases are TGTGCCATCAGTGAGACGAAGCCGGGACAGGGTGGCAATCAGCCCCAGCATTTT.

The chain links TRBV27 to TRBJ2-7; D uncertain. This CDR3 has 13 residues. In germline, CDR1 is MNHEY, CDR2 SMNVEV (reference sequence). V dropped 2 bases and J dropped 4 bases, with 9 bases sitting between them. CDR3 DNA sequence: TGTGCCAGCAGTTTAGGACCCTATTACGAGCAGTACTTC. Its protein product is CASSLGPYYEQYF.

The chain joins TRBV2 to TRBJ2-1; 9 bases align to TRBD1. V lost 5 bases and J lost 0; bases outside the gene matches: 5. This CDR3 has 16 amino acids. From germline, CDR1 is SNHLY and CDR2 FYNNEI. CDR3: CASSPDRGSSYNEQFF. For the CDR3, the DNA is TGTGCCAGCAGTCCAGACAGGGGGAGCTCCTACAATGAGCAGTTCTTC.

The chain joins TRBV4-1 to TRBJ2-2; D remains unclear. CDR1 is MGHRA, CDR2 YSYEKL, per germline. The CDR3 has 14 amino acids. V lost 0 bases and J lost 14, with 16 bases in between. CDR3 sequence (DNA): TGCGCCAGCAGCCAAGACGGTTGGGAAAAGGACCTGTTTTTT. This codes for CASSQDGWEKDLFF.